These T cell receptor beta chains were read from a single sample in a study of OX40 agonist ivuxolimab in advanced cancers. TCRdb's copy holds only in-frame clones and misses some; the assay was immunoSEQ multiplex PCR. The sample includes approximately 74,000 clones, around 80% of them seen just once. The input for sequencing was CD4+ or CD8+ T cells sorted from blood, taken in a trial of the OX40 agonist ivuxolimab. These TCRs come from an adult with an advanced solid tumor such as melanoma, head and neck, liver or kidney cancer. Each CDR3 is given with its conserved first and last residue. The D gene is left open where the match is weak. For some rows the clone size is stated as once, few or many, or as a class when expanded; others skip it.

d_gene	v_gene	j_gene	abundance	CDR3aa	CDR3nt
TRBD1	TRBV19	TRBJ1-2	NA	CASSRDRANYGYTF	TGTGCCAGTAGCCGGGACAGAGCTAACTATGGCTACACCTTC
TRBD2	TRBV6-6	TRBJ2-7	NA	CASSLSRTSEVDEQYF	TGTGCCAGCAGTTTATCCCGGACTAGCGAGGTTGACGAGCAGTACTTC
TRBD1	TRBV7-3	TRBJ1-2	NA	CASSSHSGGQGNGYTF	TGTGCCAGCAGCTCCCACAGCGGGGGACAGGGGAATGGCTACACCTTC
TRBD2	TRBV6-5	TRBJ2-1	NA	CASSYSNSGRAHEQFF	TGTGCCAGCAGTTACTCGAATAGCGGGAGGGCCCATGAGCAGTTCTTC
NA	TRBV18	TRBJ1-1	few	CASSPGASIHWTEAFF	TGTGCCAGCTCACCAGGGGCCTCAATCCATTGGACTGAAGCTTTCTTT
NA	TRBV5-1	TRBJ2-1	NA	CASSLVGGSYNEQFF	TGCGCCAGCAGCTTGGTTGGGGGCTCCTACAATGAGCAGTTCTTC
NA	TRBV4-1	TRBJ1-1	NA	CASSPIQGWAFF	TGCGCCAGCAGCCCGATCCAGGGTTGGGCTTTCTTT
NA	TRBV29-1	TRBJ2-7	NA	CSALNRVDGYYEQYF	TGCAGCGCTCTAAACAGGGTAGATGGATACTACGAGCAGTACTTC
NA	TRBV5-1	TRBJ2-3	NA	CASSSFSGATDTQYF	TGCGCCAGCAGCTCGTTCTCCGGGGCGACAGATACGCAGTATTTT
NA	TRBV28	TRBJ2-7	NA	CASISGGGTYEQYF	TGTGCCAGCATCTCTGGAGGCGGTACCTACGAGCAGTACTTC
NA	TRBV27	TRBJ2-6	NA	CASSQTPGRASGANVLTF	TGTGCCAGCAGCCAGACTCCGGGACGGGCGTCTGGGGCCAACGTCCTGACTTTC